Each of the 5 T cell receptor beta chains below was sequenced from the same sample in a study of blood T cell repertoires in COVID-19. Produced via immunoSEQ multiplex PCR; TCRdb's table is partial and in-frame only. The sample carries approximately 90,000 clones, 70% to 85% recorded once. The material sequenced was peripheral blood. Receptors were obtained from a man in his sixties with acute or convalescent COVID-19.

V gene TRBV6-5 combines with J gene TRBJ2-7; TRBD2 matches at 7 bases. Germline CDR1 and CDR2: MNHEY and SVGAGI. The V and J ends lost 0 bases and 2 bases, in that order; junction bases with no gene match: 4. The CDR3 length is 15 residues. The CDR3 nucleotides read TGTGCCAGCAGTTACTCGAGACTAGCTACCTACGAGCAGTACTTC. This encodes CASSYSRLATYEQYF.

CDR3 in DNA: TGTGCCAGCAGTTCGACAGGGTATCCCAATCAGCCCCAGCATTTT. Its protein is CASSSTGYPNQPQHF. This chain joins TRBV28 and TRBJ1-5; TRBD1 matches at 7 bases. V was pared by 4 bases and J by 3 bases, with 6 bases of the junction left unmatched. This CDR3 comprises 15 residues. Germline CDR1 reads MDHEN; CDR2 reads SYDVKM.

The genes are TRBV3-1 (or the pseudogene TRBV3-2) and TRBJ1-4; D is unclear. Trimming stripped 2 bases from V and 4 bases from J, with 8 bases between. CDR1 and CDR2 (germline): LGHDT, YNNKEL (reference sequence). The length of the CDR3 is 14 residues. In nucleotides, the CDR3 is TGTGCCAGCAGCCAAAGGCGGGATAATGAAAAACTGTTTTTT. Its protein product is CASSQRRDNEKLFF.

This clone occurred a few times. The J gene is TRBJ1-2, the V gene TRBV2; unclear D gene. Germline CDR1 reads SNHLY; CDR2 reads FYNNEI. The V gene lost 1 base and the J gene lost 3 bases, with 12 bases spanning the gap. The CDR3 length is 15 residues. Here the CDR3 DNA reads TGTGCCAGCAGTGAAGGGAGGGCAGACGACTATGGCTACACCTTC. Its protein product is CASSEGRADDYGYTF.

This clone appeared a few times. This rearrangement joins TRBV5-5 to TRBJ1-3, with 10 bases aligning to TRBD1. The germline gives CDR1 SGHKS, CDR2 YYEKEE (reference sequence). The CDR3 consists of 18 residues. J gave up 2 bases and V 0 bases, and 8 bases lay outside the gene matches. The CDR3 region is CASSLALGGTGAGNTIYF. CDR3 coding DNA: TGTGCCAGCAGCTTGGCCCTCGGAGGGACAGGGGCTGGAAACACCATATATTTT. Combining the CDR3 with reference TRBV5-5 and TRBJ1-3 gives the whole variable domain DAGVTQSPTHLIKTRGQQVTLRCSPISGHKSVSWYQQVLGQGPQFIFQYYEKEERGRGNFPDRFSARQFPNYSSELNVNALLLGDSALYLCASSLALGGTGAGNTIYFGEGSWLTVV.